This paragraph covers one T cell receptor (beta chain) sequence. Its antigen is unidentified. The source of the sample is a study of blood T cells in healthy people across ages. The overall study: About one barcoded beta molecule was captured per two T cells (by template switching).

A J-beta primer mix and a sample-barcoded 5' primer were used in a second PCR of roughly 7 to 12 cycles. Through a template-switch adaptor with 12 random nucleotides, each cDNA molecule received a tag. Any given sample supplied a minimum of 3 million CDR3-containing paired-end reads. One entry per CDR3 protein, called by TCRdb with MiXCR from the 5' RACE reads. The sample includes around 280,000 distinct CDR3 sequences, about 25% of them seen just once. Study conclusions and caveats: Roughly linear declines in TCR beta diversity per million T cells occurred with age.

The germline CDR1 and CDR2 sequences are SGDLS and YYNGEE. V lost 4 bases and J lost 2; bases outside the gene matches: 5. This CDR3 contains 16 residues. Sequencing input: blood. This clonotype was sampled from a woman aged 65 to 85 in good health. This rearrangement joins TRBV9 to TRBJ2-3; 12 nucleotides match TRBD2. The CDR3 loop is CASSPRTSGTTDTQYF. The CDR3 nucleotides are TGTGCCAGCAGCCCCCGGACTAGCGGGACCACAGATACGCAGTATTTT.